This T cell receptor beta chain was sequenced during a study of blood T cell repertoires in COVID-19. Across the whole study: Sites in the United States, Italy and Spain provided acute and convalescent COVID-19 samples. Sources were T cells, B-cell-depleted T cells, or PBMCs; the material itself was cDNA or gDNA.

Using immunoSEQ multiplex PCR, the repertoire was profiled, and TCRdb retains in-frame clones only, with some absent. Of some 290,000 clones in the sample, more than 75% were seen once. CDR3 size: 15 residues. The V segment lost 5 bases and the J segment 3 bases; nucleotides outside the gene matches: 6. Germline lookup yields CDR1 KGHSH and CDR2 LQKENI. The cohort comprised adults aged 18 to 89 years residing in approximately 25 US areas. In assigning cohorts, the study relied on participant-reported clinical history. Input material: PBMCs or T cells enriched from blood (not recorded which). The chain couples TRBV18 to TRBJ2-2, with 7 bases matching TRBD2. The clonotype was recovered from a woman aged 40 to 50 with acute COVID-19. The CDR3 sequence: CASSTQRGYTGELFF. CDR3 DNA sequence: TGTGCCAGCTCAACCCAGCGGGGCTACACCGGGGAGCTGTTTTTT.